This TCR beta chain was obtained from a study of blood T cells in healthy people across ages. Primers used in a second PCR of about 7 to 12 cycles were a sample-barcoded 5' primer and a J-beta primer mix. TCRdb called the 5' RACE reads again in MiXCR, with one record for every CDR3 protein. The sample consists of nearly 800,000 distinct CDR3 sequences, 20% to 25% of them appearing once. Total RNA, at least 6 micrograms per sample, came from PBMCs. The CDR3 totals 15 residues. Trimming took off 4 bases at V and 7 bases at J, with 17 bases between the two ends. Germline V gene data show CDR1 as MNHEY and CDR2 as SVGEGT. This clonotype was detected many times. The sample was also linked to a second study, of T cells of mothers and their children. That study adds: The cDNA synthesis received all extracted RNA, at around 1.6 ug per 15 ul. When mothers and children were related, their normalized repertoire overlap, which was always slightly higher, did not differ significantly from that of unrelated pairs.

Sequences were obtained from blood. V is TRBV6-2 or TRBV6-3 and J is TRBJ2-1, with TRBD2 as a possible D gene (6 bases). This TCR was recovered from a boy aged 5-17 years in good health. This chain's CDR3 is CASSLRDLDSNEQFF. CDR3 DNA: TGTGCCAGCAGTTTGAGGGACTTGGATTCGAATGAGCAGTTCTTC.